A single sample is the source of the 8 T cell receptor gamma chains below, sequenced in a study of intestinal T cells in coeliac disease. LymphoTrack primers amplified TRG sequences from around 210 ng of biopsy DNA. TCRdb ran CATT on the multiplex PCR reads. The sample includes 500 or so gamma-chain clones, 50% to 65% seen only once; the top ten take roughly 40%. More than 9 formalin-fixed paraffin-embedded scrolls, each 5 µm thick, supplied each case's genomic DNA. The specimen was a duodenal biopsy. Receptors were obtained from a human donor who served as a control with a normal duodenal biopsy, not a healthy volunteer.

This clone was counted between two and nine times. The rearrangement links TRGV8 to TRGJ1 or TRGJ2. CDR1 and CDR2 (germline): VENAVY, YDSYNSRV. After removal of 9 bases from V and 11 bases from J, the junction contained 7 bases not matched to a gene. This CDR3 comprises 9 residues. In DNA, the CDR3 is TGTGCCACCCATTTGCAGAAACTCTTT. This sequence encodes CATHLQKLF.

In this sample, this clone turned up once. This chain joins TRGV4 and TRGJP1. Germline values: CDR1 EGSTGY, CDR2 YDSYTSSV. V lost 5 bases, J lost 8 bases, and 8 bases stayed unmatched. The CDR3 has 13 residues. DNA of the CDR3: TGTGCCACCTGGGTTCAAAACGGTTGGTTCAAGATATTT. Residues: CATWVQNGWFKIF.

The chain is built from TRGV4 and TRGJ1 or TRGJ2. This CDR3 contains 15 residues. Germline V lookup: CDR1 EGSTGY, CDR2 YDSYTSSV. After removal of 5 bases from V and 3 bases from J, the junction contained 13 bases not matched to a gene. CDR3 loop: CATWGWALGYYKKLF. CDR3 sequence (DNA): TGTGCCACCTGGGGATGGGCCCTCGGTTATTATAAGAAACTCTTT.

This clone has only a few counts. The CDR3 nucleotides are TGTGCCACCTGGGAACAAAAGAAACTCTTT. Amino acids: CATWEQKKLF. This chain connects TRGV8 to TRGJ1 or TRGJ2. Germline V gene data show CDR1 as VENAVY and CDR2 as YDSYNSRV. The CDR3 contains 10 residues. The junction had 4 bases not matched to a gene; V was cut back by 4 bases and J by 10 bases.

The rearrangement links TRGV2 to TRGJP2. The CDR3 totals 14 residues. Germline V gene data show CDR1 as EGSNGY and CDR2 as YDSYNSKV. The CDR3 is CAPGTAGGDWIKTF. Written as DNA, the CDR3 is TGTGCACCTGGGACGGCGGGGGGTGATTGGATCAAGACGTTT.

The CDR3 nucleotides read TGTGCTGCGTGGGATTGGGGGACCTTCGATTATAAGAAACTCTTT. Protein: CAAWDWGTFDYKKLF. V gene TRGV10 combines with J gene TRGJ1 or TRGJ2. TRGV10 qualifies as an ORF whose function is uncertain. V shed 8 bases and J 5 bases; nucleotides not matched to a gene: 16. The CDR3 covers 15 residues.

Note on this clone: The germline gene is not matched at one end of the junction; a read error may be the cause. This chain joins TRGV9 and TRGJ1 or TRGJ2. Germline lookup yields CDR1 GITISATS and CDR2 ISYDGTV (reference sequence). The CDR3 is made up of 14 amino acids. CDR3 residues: CALREVAWYYKKLF. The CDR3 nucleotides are TGTGCCTTGCGGGAGGTTGCCTGGTATTATAAGAAACTCTTT.

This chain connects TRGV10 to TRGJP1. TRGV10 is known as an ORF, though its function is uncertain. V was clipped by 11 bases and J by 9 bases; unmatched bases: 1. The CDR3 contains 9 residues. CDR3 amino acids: CAARWFKIF. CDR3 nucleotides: TGTGCTGCGCGTTGGTTCAAGATATTT.